This T cell receptor (beta chain) appears in the sequencing data of a study of cytomegalovirus exposure and HLA in healthy donors. The study's findings and limits: Being productive about 90% or about 30% of the time was typical of most TCR beta V segments in an earlier analysis.

A remark on this clone: The antigen remains undetermined.

The germline CDR1 and CDR2 sequences are SGHDT and YYEEEE. This CDR3 contains 14 residues. V lost 3 bases and J lost 5; bases outside the gene matches: 6. Vbeta (60) and Jbeta (13) primers were used in the PCR. The data were produced by immunoSEQ multiplex PCR, yet TCRdb's version contains in-frame clones alone and is incomplete. The sample lists 95,000 to 100,000 clones; approximately 79% were seen once. This TCR was recovered from a male donor in good health and CMV-seronegative. Sequenced material: PBMCs. The chain combines TRBV5-6 with TRBJ1-1; 8 nucleotides agree with TRBD1. CDR3 nucleotide sequence: TGTGCCAGCAGCTGGCAGGGGGCAATGACTGAAGCTTTCTTT. Its translation: CASSWQGAMTEAFF.